The T cell receptor (beta chain) described here comes from a study of blood T cell repertoires in COVID-19. Study in general: Researchers got acute and convalescent COVID-19 samples from the United States, Italy and Spain. PBMCs, B-cell-depleted T cells, or T cells provided the cDNA or gDNA that made up the material.

Germline V CDR1 and CDR2: SGHRS, YFSETQ. The CDR3 extends over 16 amino acids. The V and J ends lost 0 bases and 6 bases, in that order; junction bases with no gene match: 6. In the original analysis: Reference gene primer amplification gave estimated nucleated cell counts. The repertoire was sequenced with immunoSEQ multiplex PCR; TCRdb's copy has only in-frame clones and lacks some. D and trimming were read from the DNA, whereas the V and J calls and clone size are those reported in that table. The sample includes fewer than 200,000 clones, approximately 85% seen only once; the top ten take about 1.2%.

The chain recombines TRBV5-1 with TRBJ1-1, with TRBD1 identical over 12 bases. The sample was peripheral blood. This TCR was sampled from a man in his 60s who had recovered from COVID-19. The CDR3 sequence is CASSLGTGTGGSEAFF. The CDR3 DNA reads as TGCGCCAGCAGCTTGGGGACCGGGACAGGGGGCTCTGAAGCTTTCTTT.